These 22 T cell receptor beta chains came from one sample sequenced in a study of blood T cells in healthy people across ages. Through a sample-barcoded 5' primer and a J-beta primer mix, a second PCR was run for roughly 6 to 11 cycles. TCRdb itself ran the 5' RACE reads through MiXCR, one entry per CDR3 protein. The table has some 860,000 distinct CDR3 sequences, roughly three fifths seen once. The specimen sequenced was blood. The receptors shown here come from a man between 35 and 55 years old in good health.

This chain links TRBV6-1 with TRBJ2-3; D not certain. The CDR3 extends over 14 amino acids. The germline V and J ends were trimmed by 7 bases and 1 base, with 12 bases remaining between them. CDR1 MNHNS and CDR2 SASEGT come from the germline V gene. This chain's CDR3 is CASITGQRTDTQYF. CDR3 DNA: TGTGCCAGCATTACTGGTCAGCGCACAGATACGCAGTATTTT.

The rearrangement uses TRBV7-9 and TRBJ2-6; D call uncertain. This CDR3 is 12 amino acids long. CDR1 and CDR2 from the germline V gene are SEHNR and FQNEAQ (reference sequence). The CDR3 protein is CSLLPGANVLTF. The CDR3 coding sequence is TGTTCCCTGTTGCCTGGGGCCAACGTCCTGACTTTC.

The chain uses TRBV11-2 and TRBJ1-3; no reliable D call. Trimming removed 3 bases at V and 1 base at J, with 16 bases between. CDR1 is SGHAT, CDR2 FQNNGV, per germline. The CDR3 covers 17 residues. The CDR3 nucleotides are TGTGCCAGCAGCTTTAGGAGGCAGAGTTTATCTGGAAACACCATATATTTT. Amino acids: CASSFRRQSLSGNTIYF.

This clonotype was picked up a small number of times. In nucleotides, the CDR3 is TGCAGCGTACCACCTCCTGGCGGGGGTTTCTACAATGAGCAGTTCTTC. The encoded protein is CSVPPPGGGFYNEQFF. The chain combines TRBV29-1 with TRBJ2-1; 7 positions agree with TRBD2. V shed 6 bases, J shed 3 bases, and the junction held 14 bases outside the gene matches. This CDR3 comprises 16 residues. The germline gives CDR1 SQVTM, CDR2 ANQGSEA.

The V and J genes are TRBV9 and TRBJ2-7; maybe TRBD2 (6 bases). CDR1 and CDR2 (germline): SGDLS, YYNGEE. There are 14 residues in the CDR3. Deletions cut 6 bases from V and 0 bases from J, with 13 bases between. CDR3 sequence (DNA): TGTGCCAGCATCGGAGGGGTAATCTCCTACGAGCAGTACTTC. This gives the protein CASIGGVISYEQYF.

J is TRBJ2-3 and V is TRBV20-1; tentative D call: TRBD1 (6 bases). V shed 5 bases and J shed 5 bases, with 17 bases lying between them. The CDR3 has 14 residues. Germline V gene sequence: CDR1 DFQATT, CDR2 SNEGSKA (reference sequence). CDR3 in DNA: TGCAGTGCTTATTACGCCTTGACAGGAGATACGCAGTATTTT. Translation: CSAYYALTGDTQYF.

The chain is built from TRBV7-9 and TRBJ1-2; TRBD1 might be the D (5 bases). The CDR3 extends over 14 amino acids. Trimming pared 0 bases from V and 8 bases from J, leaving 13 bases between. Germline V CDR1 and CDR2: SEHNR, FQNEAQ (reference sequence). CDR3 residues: CASSLAWGSQGYTF. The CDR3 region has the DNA TGTGCCAGCAGCTTAGCGTGGGGGAGTCAGGGCTACACCTTC.

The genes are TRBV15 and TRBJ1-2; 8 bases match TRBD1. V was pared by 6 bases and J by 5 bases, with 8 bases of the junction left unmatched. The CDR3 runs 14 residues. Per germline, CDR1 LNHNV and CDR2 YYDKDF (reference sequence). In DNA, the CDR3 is TGTGCCACCAGTCCCGACAGGGGCGGTTATGGCTACACCTTC. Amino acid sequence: CATSPDRGGYGYTF.

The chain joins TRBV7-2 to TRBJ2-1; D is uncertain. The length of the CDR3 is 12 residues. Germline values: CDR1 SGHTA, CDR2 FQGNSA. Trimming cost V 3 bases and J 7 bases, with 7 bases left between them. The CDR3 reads CASSFFRNEQFF. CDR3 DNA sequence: TGTGCCAGCAGCTTCTTCAGAAATGAGCAGTTCTTC.

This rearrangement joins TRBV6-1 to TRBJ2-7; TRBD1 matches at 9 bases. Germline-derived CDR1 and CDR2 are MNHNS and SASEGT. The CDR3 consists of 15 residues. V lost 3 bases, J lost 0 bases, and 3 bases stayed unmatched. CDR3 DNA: TGTGCCAGCAGTGATGTGACAGGGGGCTCCTACGAGCAGTACTTC. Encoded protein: CASSDVTGGSYEQYF.

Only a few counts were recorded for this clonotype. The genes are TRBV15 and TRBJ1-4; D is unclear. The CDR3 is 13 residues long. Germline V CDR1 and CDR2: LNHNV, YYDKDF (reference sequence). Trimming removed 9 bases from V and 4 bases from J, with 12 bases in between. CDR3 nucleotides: TGTGCCACTCAGCGAGGGAGTAATGAAAAACTGTTTTTT. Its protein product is CATQRGSNEKLFF.

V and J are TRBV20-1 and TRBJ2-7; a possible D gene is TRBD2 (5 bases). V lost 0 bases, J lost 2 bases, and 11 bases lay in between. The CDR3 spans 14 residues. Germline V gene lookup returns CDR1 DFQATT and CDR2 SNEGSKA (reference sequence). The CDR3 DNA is TGCAGTGCTAGAGAAGGCAGCGGACCCTACGAGCAGTACTTC. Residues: CSAREGSGPYEQYF.

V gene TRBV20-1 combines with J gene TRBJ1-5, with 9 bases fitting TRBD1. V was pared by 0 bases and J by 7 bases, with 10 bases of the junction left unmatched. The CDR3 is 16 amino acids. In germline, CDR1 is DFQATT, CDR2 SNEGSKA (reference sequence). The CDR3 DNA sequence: TGCAGTGCTAGAGATAACAGGGGGCTCGGTAGACAGCCCCAGCATTTT. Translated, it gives CSARDNRGLGRQPQHF.

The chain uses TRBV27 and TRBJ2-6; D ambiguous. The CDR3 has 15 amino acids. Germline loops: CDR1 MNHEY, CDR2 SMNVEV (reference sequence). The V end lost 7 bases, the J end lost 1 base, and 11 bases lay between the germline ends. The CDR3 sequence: CASMTAESGANVLTF. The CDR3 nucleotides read TGTGCCAGCATGACCGCGGAATCTGGGGCCAACGTCCTGACTTTC.

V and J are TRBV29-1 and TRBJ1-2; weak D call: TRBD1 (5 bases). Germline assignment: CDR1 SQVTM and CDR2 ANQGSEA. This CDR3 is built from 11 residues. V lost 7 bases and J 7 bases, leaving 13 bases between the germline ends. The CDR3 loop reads CSADRDGGYTF. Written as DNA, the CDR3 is TGCAGCGCCGACCGGGACGGTGGCTACACCTTC.

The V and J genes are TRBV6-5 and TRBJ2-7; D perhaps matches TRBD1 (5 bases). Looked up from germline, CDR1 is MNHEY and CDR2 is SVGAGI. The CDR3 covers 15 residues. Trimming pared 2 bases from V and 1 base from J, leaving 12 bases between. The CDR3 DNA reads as TGTGCCAGCAGTTACGATCCAGGGCGTTCCTACGAGCAGTACTTC. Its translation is CASSYDPGRSYEQYF.

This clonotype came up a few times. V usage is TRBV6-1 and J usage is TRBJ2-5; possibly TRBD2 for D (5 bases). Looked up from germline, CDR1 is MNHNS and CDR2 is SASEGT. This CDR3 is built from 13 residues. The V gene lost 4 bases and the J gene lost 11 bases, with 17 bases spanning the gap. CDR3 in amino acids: CASSVEGIGEQYF. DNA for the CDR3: TGTGCCAGCAGTGTAGAGGGTATTGGTGAGCAGTACTTC.

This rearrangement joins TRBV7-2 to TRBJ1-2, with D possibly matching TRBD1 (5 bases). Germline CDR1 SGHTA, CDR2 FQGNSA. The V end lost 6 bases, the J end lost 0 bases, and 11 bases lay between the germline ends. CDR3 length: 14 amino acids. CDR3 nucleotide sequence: TGTGCCAGCAGACGTACAGGAGCTAACTATGGCTACACCTTC. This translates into CASRRTGANYGYTF.

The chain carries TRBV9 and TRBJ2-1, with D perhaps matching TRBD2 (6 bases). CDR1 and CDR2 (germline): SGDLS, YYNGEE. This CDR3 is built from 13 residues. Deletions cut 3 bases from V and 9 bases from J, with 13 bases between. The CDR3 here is CASSAGTLTEQFF. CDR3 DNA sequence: TGTGCCAGCAGCGCCGGGACTCTTACTGAGCAGTTCTTC.

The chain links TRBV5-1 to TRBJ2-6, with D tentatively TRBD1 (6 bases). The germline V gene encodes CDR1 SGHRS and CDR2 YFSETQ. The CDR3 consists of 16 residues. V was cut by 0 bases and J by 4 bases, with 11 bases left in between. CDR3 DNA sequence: TGCGCCAGCAGCTTGGTTGCCGGGACAGGGGCCAACGTCCTGACTTTC. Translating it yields CASSLVAGTGANVLTF.

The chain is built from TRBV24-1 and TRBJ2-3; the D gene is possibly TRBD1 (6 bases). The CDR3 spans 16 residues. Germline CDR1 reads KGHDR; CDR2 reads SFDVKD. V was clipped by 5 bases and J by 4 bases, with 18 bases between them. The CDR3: CATSAPELGASDTQYF. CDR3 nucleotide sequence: TGTGCCACCAGTGCCCCTGAGCTGGGGGCATCAGATACGCAGTATTTT.

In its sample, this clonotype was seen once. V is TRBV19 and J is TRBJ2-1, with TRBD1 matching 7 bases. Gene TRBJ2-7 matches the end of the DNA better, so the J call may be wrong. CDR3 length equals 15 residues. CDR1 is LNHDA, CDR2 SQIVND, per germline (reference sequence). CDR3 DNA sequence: TGTGCCAGTACCACGGGACAGAGCTCCTACAATGAGCAGTACTTC. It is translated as CASTTGQSSYNEQYF.